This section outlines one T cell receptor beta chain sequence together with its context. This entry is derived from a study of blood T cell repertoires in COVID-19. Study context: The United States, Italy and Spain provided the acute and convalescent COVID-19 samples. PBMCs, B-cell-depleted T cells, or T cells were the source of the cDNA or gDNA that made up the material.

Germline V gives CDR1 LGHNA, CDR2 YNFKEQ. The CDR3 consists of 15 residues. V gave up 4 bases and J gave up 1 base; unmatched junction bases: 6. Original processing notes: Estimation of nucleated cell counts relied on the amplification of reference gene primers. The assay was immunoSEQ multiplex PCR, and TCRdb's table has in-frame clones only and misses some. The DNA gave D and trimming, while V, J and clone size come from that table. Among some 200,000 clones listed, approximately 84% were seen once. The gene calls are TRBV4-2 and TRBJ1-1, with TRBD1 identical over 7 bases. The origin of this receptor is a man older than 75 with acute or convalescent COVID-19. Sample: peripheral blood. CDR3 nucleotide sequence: TGTGCCAGCAGCCCCCGACAGGGAGGGAACACTGAAGCTTTCTTT. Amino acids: CASSPRQGGNTEAFF.